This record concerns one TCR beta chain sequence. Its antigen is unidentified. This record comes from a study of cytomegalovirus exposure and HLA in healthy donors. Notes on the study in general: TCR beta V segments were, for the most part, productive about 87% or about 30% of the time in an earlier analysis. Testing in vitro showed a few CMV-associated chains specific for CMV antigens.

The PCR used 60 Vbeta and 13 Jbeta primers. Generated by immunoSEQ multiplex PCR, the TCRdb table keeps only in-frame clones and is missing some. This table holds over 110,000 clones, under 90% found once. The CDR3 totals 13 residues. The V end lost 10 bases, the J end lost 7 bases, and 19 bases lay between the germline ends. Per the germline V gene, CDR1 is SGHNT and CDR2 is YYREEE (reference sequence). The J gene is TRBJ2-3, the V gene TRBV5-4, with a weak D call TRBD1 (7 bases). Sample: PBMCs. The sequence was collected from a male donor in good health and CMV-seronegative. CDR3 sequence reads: CAAEDRRGNTQYF. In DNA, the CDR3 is TGTGCCGCGGAGGACAGGAGGGGGAATACGCAGTATTTT.